The 12 T cell receptor beta chains below all came from one sample that was sequenced in a study of T cells in women clearing cervical HPV infection. Sequenced by immunoSEQ multiplex PCR; TCRdb stores in-frame clones only, minus some. The sample includes tens of thousands of clones. Input material: blood buffy coat. These receptors all come from a woman between 18 and 70 years old with a cervical HPV16 infection that either progressed to CIN3+ or cleared (not recorded which).

Remarks on this clone: From the germline J gene comes the end of the CDR3, since the read stops 3 residues before it. The genes are TRBV5-1 and TRBJ2-7; 9 nucleotides line up with TRBD2. Germline trimming cut 0 bases from V and 5 bases from J; bases unmatched to any gene: 9. Germline CDR1 reads SGHRS; CDR2 reads YFSETQ. This CDR3 has 16 residues. The CDR3 DNA, read in part, is TGCGCCAGCAGCTTGGGGGCGGGGGGGGCCATCGACGAG. Amino acids: CASSLGAGGAIDE. In full, the CDR3 reads CASSLGAGGAIDEQYF.

A word on this clone: The read finishes 3 residues shy of the CDR3 end, and the germline J gene is used to complete it. This chain uses TRBV7-4 with TRBJ2-1; 10 nucleotides match TRBD2. The CDR3 has 15 residues. With V trimmed by 2 bases and J by 9 bases, 7 bases remained unmatched. Germline V CDR1 and CDR2: SGHVT, SQSDAQ. The CDR3 bases that were read are TGTGCCAGCAGCTTACTTGAGCGGGGGGGCAGTGAG. Translated, it gives CASSLLERGGSE. The full CDR3 is CASSLLERGGSEQFF.

As regards this clone: The read falls 3 residues short of the CDR3 end, and the missing part is taken from the germline J gene. V is TRBV7-9 and J is TRBJ2-7; 7 bases match TRBD1. The CDR3 loop spans 14 amino acids. V shed 5 bases and J 6 bases; nucleotides not matched to a gene: 10. CDR1 and CDR2 (germline): SEHNR, FQNEAQ (reference sequence). The CDR3 sequence: CASSKQITGAEQYF. CDR3 DNA (partial): TGTGCCAGCAGCAAACAAATAACAGGGGCCGAG.

Partial CDR3 DNA: TGTGCCAGCACCCGGACTACCAACACCGGGGAG. It translates to CASTRTTNTGE. The CDR3 reads in full as CASTRTTNTGELFF. V gene TRBV2 combines with J gene TRBJ2-2; maybe TRBD2 (6 bases). Coverage ceases 3 residues before the CDR3 finishes, and the germline J gene fills in the end. V shed 7 bases and J shed 2 bases, with 11 bases lying between them. The CDR3 runs to 14 residues. Germline CDR1 and CDR2: SNHLY and FYNNEI. The complete variable domain, with remaining parts taken from reference TRBV2 and TRBJ2-2, reads EPEVTQTPSHQVTQMGQEVILRCVPISNHLYFYWYRQILGQKVEFLVSFYNNEISEKSEIFDDQFSVERPDGSNFTLKIRSTKLEDSAMYFCASTRTTNTGELFFGEGSRLTVL.

In the case of this clone: The read finishes 3 residues shy of the CDR3 end, and the germline J gene is used to complete it. This chain uses TRBV5-1 with TRBJ1-4; no clear D. Germline assignment: CDR1 SGHRS and CDR2 YFSETQ. The CDR3 runs 16 residues. Trimming took 0 bases from V and 0 from J, leaving 9 bases between them. The CDR3 protein is CASSLVSGPTNEKLFF. CDR3 DNA, as far as it was read: TGCGCCAGCAGCTTGGTTAGCGGACCAACTAATGAAAAA.

With regard to this clone: Read coverage stops 3 residues before the CDR3 terminus; the germline J gene supplies the remainder. The V and J genes are TRBV6-1 and TRBJ2-2; D possibly corresponds to TRBD1 (6 bases). CDR3 length: 15 amino acids. CDR1 MNHNS and CDR2 SASEGT come from the germline V gene. Trimming pared 1 base from V and 2 bases from J, leaving 8 bases between. The CDR3 spells CASSEGTANTGELFF. Incomplete CDR3 DNA: TGTGCCAGCAGTGAAGGGACAGCCAACACCGGGGAG.

A note on this clone: Read coverage stops 3 residues before the CDR3 terminus; the germline J gene supplies the remainder. The chain carries TRBV10-2 and TRBJ2-3; 9 nucleotides align to TRBD1. The germline gives CDR1 WSHSY, CDR2 SAAADI. The CDR3 sequence is 15 residues long. The CDR3 loop reads CASSEGTGLQETQYF. The part of the CDR3 DNA that was read is TGCGCCAGCAGTGAGGGGACAGGGCTACAAGAGACG.

Worth noting for this clone: The read finishes 3 residues shy of the CDR3 end, and the germline J gene is used to complete it. The V gene is TRBV7-2, the J gene TRBJ1-2; 8 positions agree with TRBD1. CDR3 length: 14 amino acids. CDR1 is SGHTA and CDR2 is FQGNSA in the germline V gene. Partial CDR3 DNA: TGTGCCAGCAGCTTACAGGGGGCAGACAATGAC. It encodes CASSLQGADND. The entire CDR3 protein reads CASSLQGADNDYTF.

Note on this clone: The sequence runs out 3 residues before the end of the CDR3; the remainder is reconstructed from the germline J gene. This chain uses TRBV30 with TRBJ1-6; the match to TRBD1 covers 9 bases. Germline V gene lookup returns CDR1 GTSNPN and CDR2 SVGIG (reference sequence). The CDR3 runs 19 residues. V lost 4 bases to trimming and J lost 10 bases; unmatched junction nucleotides: 23. CDR3 bases read: TGTGCCTGGACCACGAGTTTAGGGTTTCTACAGGGGGCGGGATCACCC. It specifies CAWTTSLGFLQGAGSP. The entire CDR3 sequence reads CAWTTSLGFLQGAGSPLHF.

As regards this clone: The read terminates 3 residues ahead of where the CDR3 ends, so the germline J gene completes it. The V and J genes are TRBV20-1 and TRBJ2-2, with D perhaps matching TRBD2 (5 bases). Germline CDR1 DFQATT, CDR2 SNEGSKA (reference sequence). The CDR3 covers 18 residues. CDR3 DNA (partial): TGCAGTGCTAGAGATCCCGATTCGAGCGGTTCCTATAATTCACCG. Translated, it gives CSARDPDSSGSYNSP. The entire CDR3 protein reads CSARDPDSSGSYNSPLFF.

About this clone itself: The CDR3 goes on 3 residues after the read ends, and that part is filled in from the germline J gene. The chain combines TRBV5-1 with TRBJ2-1; the match to TRBD2 covers 14 bases. Trimming cost V 4 bases and J 6 bases; bases outside gene matches: 3. This CDR3 is built from 15 residues. The germline V gene has CDR1 SGHRS and CDR2 YFSETQ. CDR3 amino acids: CASSTGTSGSNEQFF. The part of the CDR3 DNA that was read is TGCGCCAGCAGCACGGGGACTAGCGGGAGCAATGAG. Full variable domain (outside the CDR3, taken from reference TRBV5-1 and TRBJ2-1): KAGVTQTPRYLIKTRGQQVTLSCSPISGHRSVSWYQQTPGQGLQFLFEYFSETQRNKGNFPGRFSGRQFSNSRSEMNVSTLELGDSALYLCASSTGTSGSNEQFFGPGTRLTVL.

To note about this clone: The read halts 3 residues ahead of the CDR3 end, with the missing end drawn from the germline J gene. The V call is TRBV12-3 or TRBV12-4, the J call TRBJ1-6; D gene uncertain. The CDR3 has 12 amino acids. The V and J ends lost 2 bases and 7 bases respectively, with 3 bases between them. The covered CDR3 bases are TGTGCCAGCAGTTTACAGAATTCACCC. Residues: CASSLQNSP. The CDR3 reads in full as CASSLQNSPLHF.